The sequence of this T cell receptor beta chain was determined in a study of T cell changes during pregnancy in multiple sclerosis. Per the germline V gene, CDR1 is SQVTM and CDR2 is ANQGSEA. Trimming removed 6 bases from V and 3 bases from J; junction bases left unmatched: 6. The CDR3 contains 14 residues. This table comes from immunoSEQ multiplex PCR, and its TCRdb copy is limited to in-frame clones, with some not included. Of about 87,000 clones detected, about 94% appear once; the ten largest clones hold less than 1.5%. The TCR sequence derives from a female donor in good health, enrolled as a control in a pregnancy study. The chain joins TRBV29-1 to TRBJ2-2, with 8 bases aligning to TRBD1. The sample here was peripheral blood, taken in the third trimester of pregnancy. Written as DNA, the CDR3 is TGCAGCGTGCCAGGACAGGGCGACACCGGGGAGCTGTTTTTT. It encodes CSVPGQGDTGELFF.